The rows below give T cell receptor beta chains drawn from one sample of a study of T cells in Graves' hyperthyroidism and ophthalmopathy. From the multiplex PCR reads, TCRdb called clonotypes with MiXCR, one entry per CDR3 protein. The repertoire holds some 380,000 distinct CDR3 sequences, 13% seen once, with less than 25% in the top ten. Sequencing input: blood. These receptors all stem from a man aged 25 to 40 with Graves' hyperthyroidism that later progressed to Graves' ophthalmopathy. CDR3s include the opening cysteine and the closing phenylalanine or tryptophan. The D gene is left open where the match is weak. Some rows mark clone size as missing; the rest say once, few, many or name a class of expanded clone.

>few|TRBV9|TRBJ1-1|-
TGTGCCAGCAGCGTTGGGTGGGGTTCGGACACTGAAGCTTTCTTT
CASSVGWGSDTEAFF
>few|TRBV30|TRBJ1-5|TRBD1
TGTGCCTGGAGAGTTAAAGGACAGGGGTACAATCAGCCCCAGCATTTT
CAWRVKGQGYNQPQHF
>-|TRBV4-2|TRBJ1-1|TRBD1
TGTGCCAGCAGCCAAGATTTCACAGGGGGCACTGAAGCTTTCTTT
CASSQDFTGGTEAFF
>once|TRBV9|TRBJ1-2|TRBD1
TGTGCCAGCAGCGTAGGGGGACAGGGGGCCCCTAACTATGGCTACACCTTC
CASSVGGQGAPNYGYTF
>few|TRBV4-1|TRBJ1-2|TRBD1
TGCGCCAGCAGCCACTTACAGGGGGGCGATGGCTACACCTTC
CASSHLQGGDGYTF
>-|TRBV9|TRBJ1-4|TRBD1
TGTGCCAGCAGCGCCGGGACAGGGGGCGAAAAACTGTTTTTT
CASSAGTGGEKLFF
>few|TRBV4-1|TRBJ2-3|TRBD1
TGCGCCAGCAGCCAGGGACAGGGGGCCCCAGATACGCAGTATTTT
CASSQGQGAPDTQYF
>-|TRBV5-1|TRBJ2-7|-
TGCGCCAGCAGAGAGGAATACGAGCAGTACTTC
CASREEYEQYF
>few|TRBV28|TRBJ2-7|-
TGTGCCAGCAGCTTCGTCCAGGGATCCTCCTACGAGCAGTACTTC
CASSFVQGSSYEQYF
>many|TRBV28|TRBJ2-1|-
TGTGCCAGCAGTTTGGGGGGCAGGGATGAGCAGTTCTTC
CASSLGGRDEQFF
>many|TRBV7-9|TRBJ1-1|-
TGTGCCAGCAGCTTAGTGGGAGACACTGAAGCTTTCTTT
CASSLVGDTEAFF
>few|TRBV9|TRBJ2-5|-
TGTGCCAGCAGCGTAGCTGTGCAGGCGACCCAGTACTTC
CASSVAVQATQYF